Each of the 8 T cell receptor beta chains below was sequenced from the same sample in a study of blood T cell repertoires in COVID-19. Profiling relied on immunoSEQ multiplex PCR, and the TCRdb table lists in-frame clones only, not all of them. The sample contains more than 200,000 clones, over 70% of which appear only once. Material for sequencing was peripheral blood. All receptors come from a woman in her forties or fifties with acute or convalescent COVID-19.

The V and J genes are TRBV5-6 and TRBJ2-1; 9 bases align to TRBD2. CDR3 size: 15 residues. The V gene's germline CDR1 is SGHDT and CDR2 YYEEEE. V was clipped by 6 bases and J by 3 bases; unmatched bases: 7. In DNA form, the CDR3 reads TGTGCCAGCATCCTGACTAGCGGATACTACAATGAGCAGTTCTTC. Its protein product is CASILTSGYYNEQFF.

The chain uses TRBV19 and TRBJ1-5; D unresolved. This CDR3 comprises 16 residues. Germline CDR1 and CDR2: LNHDA and SQIVND (reference sequence). V lost 7 bases and J lost 0, with 16 bases in between. CDR3 sequence reads: CASTQTWGGSNQPQHF. DNA for the CDR3: TGTGCCAGTACCCAAACTTGGGGAGGTAGCAATCAGCCCCAGCATTTT.

V usage is TRBV21-1 and J usage is TRBJ2-7; no DNA check was done on the table's D call, TRBD2. TRBV21-1 is marked as a pseudogene. This CDR3 has 20 residues. The CDR3 sequence: CASSKGPQREEKTAGYEQYF. CDR3 DNA: TGTGCCAGCAGCAAGGGTCCCCAGCGGGAGGAAAAAACCGCGGGCTACGAGCAGTACTTC.

The J gene is TRBJ1-1, the V gene TRBV3-1 (or the pseudogene TRBV3-2), with TRBD1 identical over 10 bases. CDR1 LGHDT and CDR2 YNNKEL come from the germline V gene (reference sequence). The CDR3 loop spans 14 amino acids. With 1 base clipped from V and 4 bases from J, the junction kept 0 bases outside the gene matches. The CDR3 DNA follows: TGTGCCAGCAGCCAAGGACAGGGGGCCACTGAAGCTTTCTTT. Its protein product is CASSQGQGATEAFF.

The genes are TRBV20-1 and TRBJ2-7; D possibly corresponds to TRBD1 (5 bases). The CDR3 extends over 11 amino acids. Trimming took off 5 bases at V and 6 bases at J, with 11 bases between the two ends. Germline CDR1 DFQATT, CDR2 SNEGSKA (reference sequence). The CDR3 DNA reads as TGCAGTGCTTATATTCAGGGCGAGCAGTACTTC. Its translation is CSAYIQGEQYF.

This chain joins TRBV19 and TRBJ2-3, with 10 nucleotides matching TRBD1. Germline V gene sequence: CDR1 LNHDA, CDR2 SQIVND (reference sequence). Trimming at V came to 11 bases and at J to 3 bases, leaving 8 bases not matched to a gene. The CDR3 length is 14 residues. Here the CDR3 reads CASLGTGVTDTQYF. The CDR3 DNA sequence: TGTGCCTCCCTCGGGACAGGGGTAACAGATACGCAGTATTTT.

This sequence joins TRBV30 and TRBJ2-3, with 8 bases identical to TRBD2. This CDR3 is built from 13 residues. Trimming cost V 4 bases and J 6 bases; bases outside gene matches: 6. CDR1 and CDR2 (germline): GTSNPN, SVGIG (reference sequence). Here the CDR3 DNA reads TGTGCCTGGAATTACCTAGCGGGCGATACGCAGTATTTT. Amino acids: CAWNYLAGDTQYF. The full variable domain, in which reference TRBV30 and TRBJ2-3 provide the parts outside the CDR3, is SQTIHQWPATLVQPVGSPLSLECTVEGTSNPNLYWYRQAAGRGLQLLFYSVGIGQISSEVPQNLSASRPQDRQFILSSKKLLLSDSGFYLCAWNYLAGDTQYFGPGTRLTVL.

The chain has TRBV2 and TRBJ1-4; D unclear. The germline V gene has CDR1 SNHLY and CDR2 FYNNEI. V shed 4 bases and J shed 3 bases, with 15 bases lying between them. The CDR3 runs to 16 residues. The CDR3 spells CASSGVGSKSNEKLFF. In DNA, the CDR3 is TGTGCCAGCAGTGGGGTAGGGAGCAAGTCTAATGAAAAACTGTTTTTT.